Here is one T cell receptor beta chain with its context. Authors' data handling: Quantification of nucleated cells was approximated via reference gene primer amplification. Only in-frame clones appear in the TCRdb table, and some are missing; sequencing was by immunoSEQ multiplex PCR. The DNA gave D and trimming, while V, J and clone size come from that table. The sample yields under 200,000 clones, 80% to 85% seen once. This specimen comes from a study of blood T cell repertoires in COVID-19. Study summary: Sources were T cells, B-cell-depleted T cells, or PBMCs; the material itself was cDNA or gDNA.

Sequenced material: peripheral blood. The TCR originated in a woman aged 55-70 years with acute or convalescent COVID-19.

CDR3 coding DNA: TGTGCCAGCAGAGCCACAGGGGGCTCCAACTATGGCTACACCTTC. This translates into CASRATGGSNYGYTF. The chain is built from TRBV28 and TRBJ1-2; 9 bases map to TRBD1. V trimming: 6 bases; J trimming: 2 bases; junction bases outside the gene matches: 7. Germline V gives CDR1 MDHEN, CDR2 SYDVKM. This CDR3 region has 15 residues.